Shown below are 3 T cell receptor beta chains from a single sample sequenced in a study of T cell changes during pregnancy in multiple sclerosis. Only in-frame clones appear in the TCRdb table, and some are missing; sequencing was by immunoSEQ multiplex PCR. The sample includes 55,000 to 80,000 clones, 85% to 90% seen only once; the top ten take approximately 9.5%. This sample comprised peripheral blood, obtained after pregnancy. The receptors were gathered from a female donor in good health, enrolled as a control in a pregnancy study.

This sequence joins TRBV7-6 and TRBJ2-5, with a weak D call TRBD2 (6 bases). This CDR3 has 14 amino acids. Per the germline V gene, CDR1 is SGHVS and CDR2 is FNYEAQ. Trimming took off 5 bases at V and 5 bases at J, with 15 bases between the two ends. The CDR3 loop reads CASSQVLGRETQYF. The DNA for the CDR3 is TGTGCCAGCAGCCAAGTACTAGGGAGGGAGACCCAGTACTTC.

This clone turned up a few times. The genes are TRBV6-5 and TRBJ1-2; 7 bases are a match to TRBD1. Per germline, CDR1 MNHEY and CDR2 SVGAGI. The V and J ends lost 4 bases and 4 bases, in that order; junction bases with no gene match: 9. The CDR3 extends over 15 amino acids. The CDR3 coding sequence is TGTGCCAGCAGTTTGCGACCTCAGGGGGGCTATGGCTACACCTTC. Protein: CASSLRPQGGYGYTF.

The gene calls are TRBV7-9 and TRBJ2-4; TRBD2 aligns across 10 bases. The length of the CDR3 is 16 residues. V lost 3 bases to trimming and J lost 6 bases; unmatched junction nucleotides: 8. The germline CDR1 and CDR2 sequences are SEHNR and FQNEAQ (reference sequence). The CDR3 is CASSLSSGGPLNIQYF. CDR3 sequence (DNA): TGTGCCAGCAGCTTGAGTAGCGGGGGGCCCTTAAACATTCAGTACTTC.